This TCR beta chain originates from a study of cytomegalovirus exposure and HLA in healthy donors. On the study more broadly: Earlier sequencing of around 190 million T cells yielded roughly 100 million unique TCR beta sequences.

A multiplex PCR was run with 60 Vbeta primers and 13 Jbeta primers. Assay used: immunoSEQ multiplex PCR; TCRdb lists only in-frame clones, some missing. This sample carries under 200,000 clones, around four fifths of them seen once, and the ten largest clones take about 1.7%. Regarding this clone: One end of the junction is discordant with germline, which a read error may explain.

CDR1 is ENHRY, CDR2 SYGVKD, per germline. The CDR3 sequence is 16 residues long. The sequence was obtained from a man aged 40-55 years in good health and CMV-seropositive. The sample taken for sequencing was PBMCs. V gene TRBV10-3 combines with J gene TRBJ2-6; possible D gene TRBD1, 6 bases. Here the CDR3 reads CAASNRASSGANGLTF. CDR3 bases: TGTGCCGCCTCGAACAGGGCTAGCTCTGGGGCCAACGGCCTGACTTTC.